This T cell receptor beta chain was retrieved from a study of PD-L1 blockade in urothelial cancer. V was pared by 5 bases and J by 3 bases, with 5 bases of the junction left unmatched. CDR3 size: 14 residues. From germline, CDR1 is SGHTA and CDR2 FQGNSA. Patients yielded 1 to 8 samples each, pretreatment and on-treatment. Synthetic analogs of TCR templates were spiked into every PCR. The repertoire was sequenced with immunoSEQ multiplex PCR; TCRdb's copy has only in-frame clones and lacks some. The sample yields approximately 110,000 clones, around 85% seen once. This rearrangement joins TRBV7-2 to TRBJ1-1; 8 bases agree with TRBD1. The source of this sequence is a man between 50 and 59 years old with urothelial cancer. Sequencing used PBMCs, obtained around atezolizumab (anti-PD-L1) treatment. CDR3 protein: CASSRRGRDTEAFF. In DNA, the CDR3 is TGTGCCAGCAGCCGCAGGGGGCGAGACACTGAAGCTTTCTTT. The complete variable domain, with remaining parts taken from reference TRBV7-2 and TRBJ1-1, reads GAGVSQSPSNKVTEKGKDVELRCDPISGHTALYWYRQSLGQGLEFLIYFQGNSAPDKSGLPSDRFSAERTGGSVSTLTIQRTQQEDSAVYLCASSRRGRDTEAFFGQGTRLTVV.